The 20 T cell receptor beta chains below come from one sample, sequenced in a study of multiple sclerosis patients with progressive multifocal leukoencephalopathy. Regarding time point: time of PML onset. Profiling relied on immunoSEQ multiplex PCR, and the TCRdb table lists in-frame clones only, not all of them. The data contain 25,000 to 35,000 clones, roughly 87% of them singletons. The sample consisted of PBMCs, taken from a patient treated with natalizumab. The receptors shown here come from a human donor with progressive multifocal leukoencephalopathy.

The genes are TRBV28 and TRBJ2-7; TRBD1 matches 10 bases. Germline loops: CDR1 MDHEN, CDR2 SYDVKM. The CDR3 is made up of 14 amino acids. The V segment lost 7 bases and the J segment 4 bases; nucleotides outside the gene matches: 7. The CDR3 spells CASTGTGVGYEQYF. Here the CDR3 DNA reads TGTGCCAGCACAGGGACAGGGGTTGGGTACGAGCAGTACTTC.

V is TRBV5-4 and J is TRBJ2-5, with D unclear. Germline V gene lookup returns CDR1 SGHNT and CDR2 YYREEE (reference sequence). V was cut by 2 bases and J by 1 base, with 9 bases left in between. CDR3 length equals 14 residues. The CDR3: CASSFWSSQETQYF. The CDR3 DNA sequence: TGTGCCAGCAGCTTTTGGTCCAGCCAAGAGACCCAGTACTTC.

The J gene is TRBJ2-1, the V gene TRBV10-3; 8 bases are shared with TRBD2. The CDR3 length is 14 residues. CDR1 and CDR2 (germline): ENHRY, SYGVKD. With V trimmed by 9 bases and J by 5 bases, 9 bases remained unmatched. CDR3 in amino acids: CAIRVTSANNEQFF. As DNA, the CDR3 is TGTGCCATTCGGGTGACTAGCGCCAACAATGAGCAGTTCTTC.

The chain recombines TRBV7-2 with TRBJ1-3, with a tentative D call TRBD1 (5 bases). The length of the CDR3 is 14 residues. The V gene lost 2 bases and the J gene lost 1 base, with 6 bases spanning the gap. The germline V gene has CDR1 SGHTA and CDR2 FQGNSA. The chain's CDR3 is CASSLQGSGNTIYF. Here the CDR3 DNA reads TGTGCCAGCAGCTTACAGGGATCTGGAAACACCATATATTTT. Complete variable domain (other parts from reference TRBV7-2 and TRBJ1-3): GAGVSQSPSNKVTEKGKDVELRCDPISGHTALYWYRQSLGQGLEFLIYFQGNSAPDKSGLPSDRFSAERTGGSVSTLTIQRTQQEDSAVYLCASSLQGSGNTIYFGEGSWLTVV.

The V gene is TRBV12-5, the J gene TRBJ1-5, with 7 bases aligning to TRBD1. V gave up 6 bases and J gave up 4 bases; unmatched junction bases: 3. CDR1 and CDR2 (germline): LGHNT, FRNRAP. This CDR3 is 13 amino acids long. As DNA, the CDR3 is TGTGCTAGTGGCCTGGACAGGAATCAGCCCCAGCATTTT. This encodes CASGLDRNQPQHF.

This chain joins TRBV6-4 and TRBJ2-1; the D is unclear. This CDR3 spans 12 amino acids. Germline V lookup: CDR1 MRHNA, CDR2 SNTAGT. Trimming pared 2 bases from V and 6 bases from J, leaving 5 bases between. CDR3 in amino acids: CASSDGVNEQFF. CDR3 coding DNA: TGTGCCAGCAGTGACGGGGTCAATGAGCAGTTCTTC.

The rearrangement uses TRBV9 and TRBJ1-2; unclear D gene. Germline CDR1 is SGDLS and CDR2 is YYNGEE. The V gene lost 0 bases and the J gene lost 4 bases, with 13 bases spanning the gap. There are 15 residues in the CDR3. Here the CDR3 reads CASSVGASAGYGYTF. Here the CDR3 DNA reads TGTGCCAGCAGCGTAGGGGCGTCAGCGGGCTATGGCTACACCTTC. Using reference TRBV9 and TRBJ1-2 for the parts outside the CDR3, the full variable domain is DSGVTQTPKHLITATGQRVTLRCSPRSGDLSVYWYQQSLDQGLQFLIQYYNGEERAKGNILERFSAQQFPDLHSELNLSSLELGDSALYFCASSVGASAGYGYTFGSGTRLTVV.

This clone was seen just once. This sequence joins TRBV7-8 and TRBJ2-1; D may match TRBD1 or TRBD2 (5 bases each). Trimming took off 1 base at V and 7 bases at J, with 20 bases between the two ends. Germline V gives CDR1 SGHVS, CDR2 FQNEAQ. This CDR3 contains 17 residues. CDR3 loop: CASSLGRLDGGMNEQFF. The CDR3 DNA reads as TGTGCCAGCAGCTTAGGACGTCTTGATGGGGGTATGAATGAGCAGTTCTTC.

The CDR3 region is CAISEPEGGGDEQFF. CDR3 DNA: TGTGCCATCAGTGAACCCGAGGGGGGAGGGGATGAGCAGTTCTTC. The chain has TRBV10-3 and TRBJ2-1; possibly TRBD2 for D (7 bases). Between the trimmed V and J ends, which lost 3 bases and 8 bases, there was a span of 17 bases. Germline lookup yields CDR1 ENHRY and CDR2 SYGVKD. This CDR3 is built from 15 residues.

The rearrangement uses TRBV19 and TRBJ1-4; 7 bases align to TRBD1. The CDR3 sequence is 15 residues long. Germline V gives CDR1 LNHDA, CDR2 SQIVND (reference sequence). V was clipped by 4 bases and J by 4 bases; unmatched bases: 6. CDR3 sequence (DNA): TGTGCCAGTAGTACCGGACAGGTCCTTAATGAAAAACTGTTTTTT. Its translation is CASSTGQVLNEKLFF.

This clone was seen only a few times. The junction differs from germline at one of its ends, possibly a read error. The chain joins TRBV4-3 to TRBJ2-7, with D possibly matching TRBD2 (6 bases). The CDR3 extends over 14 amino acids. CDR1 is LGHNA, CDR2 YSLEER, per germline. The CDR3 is CASSQGDGSGLTNF. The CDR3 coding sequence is TGCGCCAGCAGCCAAGGGGACGGTAGCGGCCTTACCAACTTC.

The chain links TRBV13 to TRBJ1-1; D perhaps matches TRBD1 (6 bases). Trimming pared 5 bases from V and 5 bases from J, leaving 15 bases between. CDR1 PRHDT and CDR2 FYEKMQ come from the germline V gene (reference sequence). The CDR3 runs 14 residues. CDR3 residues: CASSPRGGWTEAFF. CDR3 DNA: TGTGCCAGCAGCCCTCGAGGGGGGTGGACTGAAGCTTTCTTT. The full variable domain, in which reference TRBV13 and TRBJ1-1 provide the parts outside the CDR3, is AAGVIQSPRHLIKEKRETATLKCYPIPRHDTVYWYQQGPGQDPQFLISFYEKMQSDKGSIPDRFSAQQFSDYHSELNMSSLELGDSALYFCASSPRGGWTEAFFGQGTRLTVV.

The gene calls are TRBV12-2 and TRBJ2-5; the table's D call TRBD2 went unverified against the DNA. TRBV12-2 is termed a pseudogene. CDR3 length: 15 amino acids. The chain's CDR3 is CASRRLAGLQETQYF. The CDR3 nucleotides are TGTGCAAGTCGGCGACTAGCGGGTCTCCAAGAGACCCAGTACTTC.

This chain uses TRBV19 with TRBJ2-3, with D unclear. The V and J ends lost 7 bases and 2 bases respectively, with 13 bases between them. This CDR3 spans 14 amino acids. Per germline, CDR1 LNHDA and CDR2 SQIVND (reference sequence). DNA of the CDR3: TGTGCCAGTAAATCCCACATGAACACAGATACGCAGTATTTT. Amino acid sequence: CASKSHMNTDTQYF.

This chain's CDR3 is CASSLRHVTMNTEAFF. DNA for the CDR3: TGTGCCAGCAGCCTTAGACACGTGACCATGAACACTGAAGCTTTCTTT. The chain recombines TRBV14 with TRBJ1-1, with unresolved D. V was clipped by 4 bases and J by 0 bases, with 15 bases between them. CDR1 is SGHDN, CDR2 FVKESK, per germline. This CDR3 has 16 amino acids.

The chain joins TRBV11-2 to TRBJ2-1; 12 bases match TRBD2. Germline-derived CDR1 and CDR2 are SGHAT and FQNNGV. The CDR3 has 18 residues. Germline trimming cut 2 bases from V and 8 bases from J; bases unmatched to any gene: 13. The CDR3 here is CASSLRTSGIRRFDEQFF. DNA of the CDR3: TGTGCCAGCAGCTTAAGGACTAGCGGGATCCGGCGCTTCGATGAGCAGTTCTTC.

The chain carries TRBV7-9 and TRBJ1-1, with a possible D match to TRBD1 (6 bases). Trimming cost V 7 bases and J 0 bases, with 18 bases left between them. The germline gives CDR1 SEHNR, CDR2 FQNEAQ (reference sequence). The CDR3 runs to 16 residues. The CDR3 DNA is TGTGCCAGCACCCAACAAGGGGGGCAGGTGAACACTGAAGCTTTCTTT. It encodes CASTQQGGQVNTEAFF. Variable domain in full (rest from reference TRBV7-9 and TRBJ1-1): DTGVSQNPRHKITKRGQNVTFRCDPISEHNRLYWYRQTLGQGPEFLTYFQNEAQLEKSRLLSDRFSAERPKGSFSTLEIQRTEQGDSAMYLCASTQQGGQVNTEAFFGQGTRLTVV.

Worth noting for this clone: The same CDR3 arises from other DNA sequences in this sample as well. This CDR3 reads CASSLVGGGNTEAFF. The CDR3 DNA follows: TGCGCCAGCAGCTTGGTTGGGGGGGGGAACACTGAAGCTTTCTTT. The gene calls are TRBV5-1 and TRBJ1-1; a weak D match, TRBD1 (5 bases). V lost 0 bases and J lost 1, with 10 bases in between. Germline loops: CDR1 SGHRS, CDR2 YFSETQ. The CDR3 sequence is 15 residues long. Full variable domain (outside the CDR3, taken from reference TRBV5-1 and TRBJ1-1): KAGVTQTPRYLIKTRGQQVTLSCSPISGHRSVSWYQQTPGQGLQFLFEYFSETQRNKGNFPGRFSGRQFSNSRSEMNVSTLELGDSALYLCASSLVGGGNTEAFFGQGTRLTVV.

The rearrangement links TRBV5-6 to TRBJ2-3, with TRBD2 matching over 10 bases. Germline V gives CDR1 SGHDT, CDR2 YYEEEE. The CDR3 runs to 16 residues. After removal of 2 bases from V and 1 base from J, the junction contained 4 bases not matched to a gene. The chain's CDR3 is CASSFPTSGRTDTQYF. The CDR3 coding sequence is TGTGCCAGCAGCTTTCCGACTAGCGGGCGCACAGATACGCAGTATTTT.

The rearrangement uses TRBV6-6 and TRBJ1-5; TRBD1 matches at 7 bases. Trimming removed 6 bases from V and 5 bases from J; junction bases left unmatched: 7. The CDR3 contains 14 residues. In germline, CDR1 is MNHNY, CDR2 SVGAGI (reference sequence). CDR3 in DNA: TGTGCCAGCAGACGCCGGGACAGTTATCAGCCCCAGCATTTT. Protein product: CASRRRDSYQPQHF.